Detailed here is one T cell receptor (beta chain). This specimen comes from a study of blood T cell repertoires in COVID-19. The table came from immunoSEQ multiplex PCR; TCRdb's copy has only in-frame clones and leaves some out. The data hold about 320,000 clones, with 65% to 90% observed a single time. The sequence was collected from a human donor in a cohort sampled during active COVID-19. Sequenced: peripheral blood.

The CDR3 here is CAISTGTGTRALHF. Here the CDR3 DNA reads TGTGCCATCAGCACCGGGACAGGAACGCGAGCCCTCCACTTT. The chain is built from TRBV10-3 and TRBJ1-6, with 8 bases lining up with TRBD1. The germline V gene has CDR1 ENHRY and CDR2 SYGVKD. This CDR3 contains 14 residues. The V segment lost 6 bases and the J segment 14 bases; nucleotides outside the gene matches: 12.